The rows below give T cell receptor beta chains drawn from one sample of a study of post-analysis software for immune sequencing data. Each CDR3 protein is one row after TCRdb ran MiXCR on the PCR reads. Of 450,000 to 700,000 distinct CDR3 sequences listed, 40% to 50% are singletons. Sequencing was performed on blood. These receptors came from a girl aged 10-17 years with multiple sclerosis. Each CDR3 is given with its conserved first and last residue. The D gene is left open where the match is weak. Not every row has a clone size; where given, it reads once, few, many or a size class.

clone_size	d_call	v_call	j_call	cdr3_nt	cdr3_aa
few	.	TRBV29-1	TRBJ2-5	TGCAGCTACAGGACAGCCCAAGAGACCCAGTACTTC	CSYRTAQETQYF
.	.	TRBV11-3	TRBJ2-1	TGTGCCAGCAGCTCTCTCCACTTATACAATGAGCAGTTCTTC	CASSSLHLYNEQFF
.	TRBD1	TRBV12-3/TRBV12-4	TRBJ1-2	TGTGCCAGCAGCCCTACCGGGGACAGTCCACACCGGGGCTACACCTTC	CASSPTGDSPHRGYTF
few	TRBD1	TRBV12-3/TRBV12-4	TRBJ1-1	TGTGCCAGCAGTTTCAGACAGGGGGGCAACACTGAAGCTTTCTTT	CASSFRQGGNTEAFF
few	TRBD1	TRBV12-3/TRBV12-4	TRBJ1-1	TGTGCCAGCAGTTCCCGCCGGACAGGAGGTTGGACTGAAGCTTTCTTT	CASSSRRTGGWTEAFF
.	.	TRBV4-1	TRBJ1-5	TGCGCCAGCAGCCAAGATATCGCCAGGGCCCATCAGCCCCAGCATTTT	CASSQDIARAHQPQHF
.	.	TRBV12-3/TRBV12-4	TRBJ1-4	TGTGCCAGCAGTTTCGCAGGGGACGCGGGAGGTGAAAAACTGTTTTTT	CASSFAGDAGGEKLFF
few	TRBD1	TRBV29-1	TRBJ2-7	TGCAGCGTAGTTGACAGGGGGCTCTACGAGCAGTACTTC	CSVVDRGLYEQYF
.	.	TRBV5-1	TRBJ2-3	TGCGCCAGCAGCTTGGGACTACAGGGTACCAGCACAGATACGCAGTATTTT	CASSLGLQGTSTDTQYF
few	.	TRBV7-9	TRBJ1-2	TGTGCCAGCAGCTTAGGGGGATCCCAAGCTAACTATGGCTACACCTTC	CASSLGGSQANYGYTF
.	.	TRBV27	TRBJ2-1	TGTGCCAGCAGGCCCCACCCCCACAATGAGCAGTTCTTC	CASRPHPHNEQFF
few	.	TRBV12-3/TRBV12-4	TRBJ2-1	TGTGCCAGCAGTACCCCTCTATACAATGAGCAGTTCTTC	CASSTPLYNEQFF
.	.	TRBV13	TRBJ2-5	TGTGCCAGCAGCTTGGCAGGACGGGTCCAAGAGACCCAGTACTTC	CASSLAGRVQETQYF
few	.	TRBV27	TRBJ1-2	TGTGCCAGCAGTTTGGGGGGGGGGAGTTACTATGGCTACACCTTC	CASSLGGGSYYGYTF
.	.	TRBV20-1	TRBJ2-7	TGCAGTGCCCGGACGGACACCTACGAGCAGTACTTC	CSARTDTYEQYF
few	TRBD1	TRBV2	TRBJ2-5	TGTGCCAGCAGTTCGACGACAGGGGACGTAGAGACCCAGTACTTC	CASSSTTGDVETQYF
few	TRBD1	TRBV29-1	TRBJ2-7	TGCAGCGTTGACCTTCGACAGGGTACCTACGAGCAGTACTTC	CSVDLRQGTYEQYF
.	.	TRBV24-1	TRBJ2-3	TGTGCCACCAGTGACGGGTCCACAGATACGCAGTATTTT	CATSDGSTDTQYF
.	TRBD1	TRBV12-3/TRBV12-4	TRBJ2-2	TGTGCCAGCAGTTTGGGCAGGGGGACCACCGGGGAGCTGTTTTTT	CASSLGRGTTGELFF
.	.	TRBV30	TRBJ2-1	TGTGCCTGGACCCAAGATTCAACAGGATCCTACAATGAGCAGTTCTTC	CAWTQDSTGSYNEQFF
.	.	TRBV11-2	TRBJ2-1	TGTGCCAGCAGCCTCCGAGCGGAGGCCTCCTACAATGAGCAGTTCTTC	CASSLRAEASYNEQFF
.	.	TRBV7-2	TRBJ2-5	TGTGCCAGCAGCACGTATCAGGGGGGGGAGACCCAGTACTTC	CASSTYQGGETQYF
.	TRBD1	TRBV28	TRBJ2-5	TGTGCCAGCAGTTTGGGACAGGGTAGAAGAGGAGAGACCCAGTACTTC	CASSLGQGRRGETQYF
.	.	TRBV29-1	TRBJ2-5	TGCAGCGTTGTGGGTACGGCAGGGCGGTGGCAAGAGACCCAGTACTTC	CSVVGTAGRWQETQYF
few	TRBD2	TRBV6-5	TRBJ2-1	TGTGCCAGCACACCCGGGGCTAGCGGGACGAATGAGCAGTTCTTC	CASTPGASGTNEQFF
once	TRBD1	TRBV9	TRBJ2-1	TGTGCCAGCAGCGCACGGGACAGGGGTATCAATGAGCAGTTCTTC	CASSARDRGINEQFF
.	.	TRBV24-1	TRBJ1-5	TGTGCCACCGAGGACAGAGGGGGGGGTGGGCCCCAGCATTTT	CATEDRGGGGPQHF
few	TRBD1	TRBV6-1	TRBJ1-2	TGTGCCAGCAGTGGAACGGGACAGGGGGCTGGGAGGAATGGCTACACCTTC	CASSGTGQGAGRNGYTF
.	.	TRBV12-3/TRBV12-4	TRBJ1-1	TGTGCCAGCAGTACAGGGTTCGGCGCTGAAGCTTTCTTT	CASSTGFGAEAFF
.	.	TRBV9	TRBJ2-7	TGTGCCAGCAGCGTAGGCTTGGAGGGTAGCTACGAGCAGTACTTC	CASSVGLEGSYEQYF
.	.	TRBV20-1	TRBJ2-3	TGCAGTGCTAGACCCCTAGCAACAGATACGCAGTATTTT	CSARPLATDTQYF
.	TRBD2	TRBV7-2	TRBJ2-3	TGTGCCAGCAGCTTAAGATCGTGGGTTAGCGGGAGGTGGACAGATACGCAGTATTTT	CASSLRSWVSGRWTDTQYF
.	.	TRBV6-4	TRBJ1-1	TGTGCCACCCTGGAGGCTTTCTTT	CATLEAFF
few	.	TRBV9	TRBJ2-3	TGTGCCAGCAGCGTCTCCGGGACAAAAAGAGATACGCAGTATTTT	CASSVSGTKRDTQYF
.	.	TRBV29-1	TRBJ2-5	TGCAGCGGGGCCTGGTCATTGCAGGGGCCTCAGTACTTC	CSGAWSLQGPQYF
.	.	TRBV5-1	TRBJ1-2	TGCGTCAGCAGCGTGGACAGCCGGACGGGTGGCTACACCTTC	CVSSVDSRTGGYTF
.	TRBD2	TRBV12-3/TRBV12-4	TRBJ2-7	TGTGCCAGCAGTTTAGCGGGAGGGCCTCCCTACGAGCAGTACTTC	CASSLAGGPPYEQYF
.	TRBD1	TRBV5-1	TRBJ2-7	TGCGCCAGCAGCACCAGGACAGGGGACATTTCCGAGCAGTACTTC	CASSTRTGDISEQYF
few	TRBD2	TRBV4-1	TRBJ2-7	TGCGCCAGCAGCCTCAGGCTAGCGGGGACCTACGAGCAGTACTTC	CASSLRLAGTYEQYF
.	TRBD2	TRBV7-9	TRBJ2-7	TGTGCCAGCAGCCCGAGAGGAGCGGGGGGTTACAATGAGCAGTACTTC	CASSPRGAGGYNEQYF
few	TRBD2	TRBV20-1	TRBJ2-3	TGCAGTGCTAGTCCGCCAAGCGGGAGGGCATTAGATACGCAGTATTTT	CSASPPSGRALDTQYF
.	.	TRBV29-1	TRBJ1-1	TGCAGCGTTGCGCCTGGGAACACTGAAGCTTTCTTT	CSVAPGNTEAFF
.	TRBD1	TRBV5-1	TRBJ1-1	TGCGCCAGCAGCAACCGACAGGGACAGAACACTGAAGCTTTCTTT	CASSNRQGQNTEAFF
.	.	TRBV25-1	TRBJ1-1	TGTGCCAGCTCGTATGGCGGGGGAGCGAACACTGAAGCTTTCTTT	CASSYGGGANTEAFF
.	TRBD1	TRBV3-1	TRBJ1-4	TGTGCCAGCAGCCAGCACGGACAGGGGACCTCTAAATGGTTTTTT	CASSQHGQGTSKWFF
.	.	TRBV20-1	TRBJ1-4	TGCAGTGCTCTTAGGACTGACCAGTTCGAAAATGAAAAACTGTTTTTT	CSALRTDQFENEKLFF
.	.	TRBV7-9	TRBJ1-1	TGTGCCAGCAGCTCTCGGCACACTGAAGCTTTCTTT	CASSSRHTEAFF
.	.	TRBV10-3	TRBJ2-2	TGTGCCATCTCCGGCGAGGTGAACACCGGGGAGCTGTTTTTT	CAISGEVNTGELFF
once	.	TRBV30	TRBJ1-1	TGTGCCTGGAGCCTGAGGTACGACACTGAAGCTTTCTTT	CAWSLRYDTEAFF
.	.	TRBV2	TRBJ2-7	TGTGCCAGCAGTGAGGTGGGAGTACGAGACGAGCAGTACTTC	CASSEVGVRDEQYF
.	TRBD1	TRBV12-3/TRBV12-4	TRBJ1-1	TGTGCCAGCGGACCAGGGGGATACACTGAAGCTTTCTTT	CASGPGGYTEAFF
many	.	TRBV5-1	TRBJ1-2	TGCGCCAGCAGCTTGGATCCGGGGGGCGGAGGCTACACCTTC	CASSLDPGGGGYTF
.	TRBD1	TRBV10-3	TRBJ2-7	TGTGCCATCAGTCCCTGGGGACAGGGGTACAATGAGCAGTACTTC	CAISPWGQGYNEQYF
once	.	TRBV12-3/TRBV12-4	TRBJ2-3	TGTGCCAGCCGCGGGGACAACACAGATACGCAGTATTTT	CASRGDNTDTQYF
.	TRBD2	TRBV20-1	TRBJ2-2	TGCAGTGCTAGCTCCGGGACTAGCGGGAGGGGTGCCACCGGGGAGCTGTTTTTT	CSASSGTSGRGATGELFF
once	.	TRBV10-3	TRBJ1-2	TGTGCCATCAACGGAAAACCCGGACGGATTGATGGCTACACCTTC	CAINGKPGRIDGYTF
.	.	TRBV5-1	TRBJ1-2	TGCGCCAGCAGCTGGGGATCGAATGGCTACACCTTC	CASSWGSNGYTF
.	.	TRBV20-1	TRBJ2-1	TGCAGTACTAGAGGGAATAAGAATGAGCAGTTCTTC	CSTRGNKNEQFF
few	.	TRBV20-1	TRBJ1-2	TGCAGTGCTAGAGAGTCTCCGGGACTACCTAACTATGGCTACACCTTC	CSARESPGLPNYGYTF